The 11 T cell receptor beta chains listed next were all sequenced from one sample in a study of T cells expressing NK-cell markers. TCRdb re-called the 5' RACE reads and shows each CDR3 protein once, DNA omitted. The sample data list about 460,000 distinct CDR3 sequences. The sample taken for sequencing was blood T cells: a sorted CD56 or NKG2C T cell subset, CD4+ or CD8+ T cells, or bulk PBMC T cells (not recorded which). The receptors were sampled from a woman aged 45-65 years in good health.

The J gene is TRBJ2-7, the V gene TRBV3-1; the TCRdb D gene call, TRBD2, has no DNA to confirm it. Germline values: CDR1 LGHDT, CDR2 YNNKEL (reference sequence). This CDR3 is 16 amino acids long. The chain's CDR3 is CASSPRGLAGRYEQYF.

J is TRBJ2-1 and V is TRBV3-1; the TCRdb D gene call, TRBD1, has no DNA to confirm it. The germline CDR1 and CDR2 sequences are LGHDT and YNNKEL (reference sequence). CDR3 length: 13 amino acids. CDR3 region: CASSQGGGGTQFF.

The rearrangement uses TRBV7-3 and TRBJ2-1; absent DNA, TCRdb's TRBD2 call cannot be checked. The CDR3 is made up of 15 amino acids. The germline gives CDR1 SGHTA, CDR2 FQGTGA. This CDR3 reads CASSSSGSEYNEQFF.

The rearrangement uses TRBV10-3 and TRBJ1-5. This CDR3 has 13 amino acids. Germline V gives CDR1 ENHRY, CDR2 SYGVKD. The CDR3 reads CAMQRDSNQPQHF.

The chain links TRBV29-1 to TRBJ2-2; TCRdb proposes TRBD1, but this gene call is untestable without DNA. Per the germline V gene, CDR1 is SQVTM and CDR2 is ANQGSEA. The CDR3 covers 13 residues. Here the CDR3 reads CSVGGRATGELFF.

This chain uses TRBV4-1 with TRBJ2-1. The CDR3 runs to 15 residues. Germline CDR1 is MGHRA and CDR2 is YSYEKL. The CDR3 loop is CASSQELNYWDEQFF.

The V call is TRBV7-8, the J call TRBJ2-2; no DNA is available, so the TRBD1 call from TCRdb remains unchecked. Germline values: CDR1 SGHVS, CDR2 FQNEAQ. The CDR3 runs 19 residues. The CDR3 spells CASSLEGISRDSLTGELFF.

The rearrangement links TRBV5-1 to TRBJ2-3; the D call of TRBD2 rests on TCRdb alone, since no DNA is present to check it. CDR1 and CDR2 from the germline V gene are SGHRS and YFSETQ. The CDR3 extends over 16 amino acids. CDR3 sequence: CASSPGTSGPQRGQYF.

The chain links TRBV7-2 to TRBJ2-7. The CDR3 covers 15 residues. Germline loops: CDR1 SGHTA, CDR2 FQGNSA. The CDR3 here is CASSLVSHNPYEQYF.

The chain carries TRBV28 and TRBJ2-1; no DNA is available, so the TRBD2 call from TCRdb remains unchecked. CDR3 length: 14 residues. CDR1 and CDR2 from the germline V gene are MDHEN and SYDVKM. This CDR3 reads CASSFQRERNEQFF.

The J gene is TRBJ1-2, the V gene TRBV24-1; TCRdb's assignment of TRBD1 cannot be checked, as there is no DNA. In germline, CDR1 is KGHDR, CDR2 SFDVKD. The CDR3 consists of 14 residues. Here the CDR3 reads CATSDLGRGYGYTF.